This T cell receptor beta chain was obtained from a study of shared clonotypes between healthy human individuals (dated by TCRdb to the early 2020s). Some background on the complete study: The cohort included a few men and a couple of women between 18 and 49 years of age. To estimate repertoire size and how much clonotypes are shared between individuals, the study performed deep sequencing of blood TCR repertoires from five healthy adults. For each donor, CD4 naive and CD4 memory were each run on three plates, CD8 naive on two plates, and CD8 memory on one plate. Leukapheresis yielded between about 0.9 and 8.9 billion PBMCs per donor. Different laboratories and diverse techniques were used to prepare libraries and sequence TCR repertoires, to increase sequencing depth and limit assay-specific biases. Paper-wide results and their limitations: Because the study included a small number of donors, the genetic and exposure-history diversity represented was limited. Naive subsets generally had larger estimated clonotype richness than memory subsets. Rarefaction of sorted-subset datasets indicated incomplete sequencing despite the large sequencing depth. Compared with non-shared clonotypes, the clonotypes found in all four sorted-subset donors had higher generation probabilities. When a few donors were compared, the shared fraction of clonotypes was 5% to 6.5% for naive CD4, 3% to 4% for naive CD8, 2% to 2.5% for memory CD4, and around 0.37% for memory CD8. Sampling was restricted to blood, and TCR repertoires in tissues likely differ from the TCR repertoires found in blood. Pairwise subsampling indicated that sequencing depth was expected to affect the degree of clonotype sharing among donors.

About this clone itself: What this receptor recognizes is not known. The input lacks base qualities; no much larger clone sits a single base away.

V and J are truncated by 0 bases and 5 bases respectively, leaving an intervening sequence of 14 bases. Sequences MGHRA (CDR1) and YSYEKL (CDR2) are obtained from the germline V gene. The CDR3 has 15 amino acids, counting the end cysteine and phenylalanine. Left in the record is the CDR3 DNA by itself, 45 bases read in frame from the first base. Donors were healthy HIV-negative adults with no recently reported acute infections or vaccinations. Every donor was a Caucasian adult living in Nashville, Tennessee, USA. CD4+ T cells were enriched through magnetic negative selection, after which naive cells were positively selected on CD45RA and the remaining negative fraction served as the memory subset. Blood was collected by leukapheresis, and PBMCs were isolated by Ficoll-Histopaque density gradient centrifugation and then cryopreserved in liquid nitrogen vapor phase. Analytical flow cytometry was used to check the purity and quantity of each magnetically sorted T cell population. Each sorted fraction had its genomic DNA isolated and then quantified by UV absorbance on a Nanodrop 2000c.

TCR CDR3 regions were amplified from genomic DNA by multiplex PCR using the deep immunoSEQ assay. Extracted genomic DNA from each cell subset was distributed evenly across all wells of several immunoSEQ 96-well plates, and each plate was treated as a replicate. For sorted subsets, each replicate PCR was loaded with 200 ng genomic DNA, equivalent to 30,000 or so T cell genomes. Purified libraries were quantified with a Qubit 3.0 fluorometer, sized on a Bioanalyzer 2100, and re-quantified with the KAPA Library Quantification kit. Each immunoSEQ 96-well plate was sequenced on its own single-read 150-cycle Illumina NextSeq 550 flow cell. The authors' analysis ran thus. The immunoSEQ output contained only junctional sequences without quality scores, so filtering could not match that applied to full-length reads. To assign V/J genes and CDR3, sequences were annotated using PyIR, a Python wrapper for IgBLAST v1.9, with IMGT germline references. Reads were removed for weak V/J assignments (E-value above 1e-6), missing CDR3, stop codons, out-of-frame junctions, or ambiguous translated residues. V3J clonotypes were defined as sequences sharing an identical inferred V gene, J gene, and CDR3 amino acid sequence. Percentage overlap between repertoires was calculated by dividing the number of shared unique clonotypes by the size of the smaller repertoire. Repertoire richness was assessed with RTK rarefaction, the Chao1 estimator, and Recon v2.1 estimates of unobserved clonotypes. OLGA was used to compute generation probabilities for all TCRbeta clonotypes that the gDNA method yielded from a few donors. The immuneACCESS repertoire file appears here via TCRdb, limited to in-frame rearrangements. These files lack a portion of the clones; in checked studies, under half of the deficit traces to unresolved V genes, and the cause of the others is not known. For V, J and clone size, that table is used; D and trimming come from the DNA. The sample has approximately 1.1 million clones on record, 70% to 80% of them singletons. The ten largest clones capture under 0.65% of the sample.

The sample taken for sequencing was memory CD4+ T cells from PBMCs. Explained via the paper, the cell subset or site label denotes: CD45RA-negative fraction. The chain employs TRBV4-1 and TRBJ2-7, with the D gene uncertain. This receptor was taken from a man between 18 and 29 years old in good health. Some clones in this sample may be carry-over from other donors' samples. The DNA reads TGCGCCAGCAGCCAAGATCTAAGTGGGCCGGACGAGCAGTACTTC. It is translated as CASSQDLSGPDEQYF.